The 26 T cell receptor beta chains below all came from one sample that was sequenced in a study of shared clonotypes between healthy human individuals. Libraries were prepared by immunoSEQ multiplex PCR; TCRdb keeps only in-frame clonotypes and omits some of them. The table has 740,000 or so clones, around 73% seen once; the top ten hold around 1.8%. The sequenced sample consisted of memory CD4+ T cells sorted from blood. Subset described: CD45RA-negative fraction. The receptors were gathered from a woman aged 30 to 39 in good health.

This clone occurred once. The V and J genes are TRBV6-6 and TRBJ2-1; D possibly matches TRBD1 or TRBD2 (7 bases each). The CDR3 contains 16 residues. Trimming stripped 3 bases from V and 6 bases from J, with 18 bases between. Germline assignment: CDR1 MNHNY and CDR2 SVGAGI (reference sequence). CDR3 in DNA: TGTGCCAGCAGTTATTCCCTGGGCAGGGGGGGCAATGAGCAGTTCTTC. Translating it yields CASSYSLGRGGNEQFF.

The chain uses TRBV7-9 and TRBJ2-7, with TRBD2 identical over 10 bases. The CDR3 loop spans 17 amino acids. V trimming: 1 base; J trimming: 1 base; junction bases outside the gene matches: 7. Germline V gene data show CDR1 as SEHNR and CDR2 as FQNEAQ (reference sequence). The chain's CDR3 is CASSLGLAGGYSYEQYF. The CDR3 DNA reads as TGTGCCAGCAGCTTAGGACTAGCGGGTGGATATTCCTACGAGCAGTACTTC. Full variable domain (rest looked up from reference TRBV7-9 and TRBJ2-7): DTGVSQNPRHKITKRGQNVTFRCDPISEHNRLYWYRQTLGQGPEFLTYFQNEAQLEKSRLLSDRFSAERPKGSFSTLEIQRTEQGDSAMYLCASSLGLAGGYSYEQYFGPGTRLTVT.

The rearrangement joins TRBV5-1 to TRBJ2-3; a possible D gene is TRBD2 (7 bases). The CDR3 has 18 residues. The V and J ends lost 0 bases and 0 bases respectively, with 17 bases between them. CDR1 is SGHRS and CDR2 is YFSETQ in the germline V gene. The CDR3 here is CASSLGWGLADSTDTQYF. The DNA of the CDR3 is TGCGCCAGCAGCTTGGGATGGGGGCTAGCGGATAGCACAGATACGCAGTATTTT.

The V call is TRBV9, the J call TRBJ2-7, with D possibly matching TRBD1 (5 bases). This CDR3 region has 14 residues. Trimming shortened V by 2 bases and J by 1 base, and 10 bases separated the two germline ends. Germline lookup yields CDR1 SGDLS and CDR2 YYNGEE. The CDR3 DNA sequence: TGTGCCAGCAGCGTCAGGGCACAGTCCTACGAGCAGTACTTC. It yields the protein CASSVRAQSYEQYF.

For this clone: The same CDR3 is also encoded by other DNA sequences in this sample. The chain recombines TRBV29-1 with TRBJ1-2; TRBD1 is a possible D gene (6 bases). Germline CDR1 is SQVTM and CDR2 is ANQGSEA. The CDR3 contains 11 residues. Trimming removed 4 bases at V and 5 bases at J, with 8 bases between. As DNA, the CDR3 is TGCAGCGTTGTTCAGGGGTATGGCTACACCTTC. The encoded protein is CSVVQGYGYTF.

Note on this clone: With a much larger clone just one base away, this may be a read error. The same CDR3 arises from other DNA sequences in this sample as well. V is TRBV10-1 and J is TRBJ1-1, with no clear D. The V gene lost 0 bases and the J gene lost 0 bases, with 8 bases spanning the gap. Germline V CDR1 and CDR2: WNHNN, SYGVQD (reference sequence). The CDR3 has 15 amino acids. The CDR3 is CASSESGGLNTEAFF. The CDR3 DNA reads TGCGCCAGCAGTGAGTCCGGCGGATTGAACACTGAAGCTTTCTTT.

The chain links TRBV9 to TRBJ2-7, with TRBD2 matching 7 bases. Germline loops: CDR1 SGDLS, CDR2 YYNGEE. The CDR3 extends over 15 amino acids. Trimming cost V 3 bases and J 3 bases; bases outside gene matches: 9. The CDR3 region has the DNA TGTGCCAGCAGCGAGTTGGGCGGGAGTATCTACGAGCAGTACTTC. This encodes CASSELGGSIYEQYF.

The V and J genes are TRBV6-1 and TRBJ2-7, with TRBD1 matching 8 bases. The CDR3 has 15 residues. Germline assignment: CDR1 MNHNS and CDR2 SASEGT. V shed 4 bases and J 3 bases; nucleotides not matched to a gene: 8. The CDR3 region is CASSVGGQEYYEQYF. For the CDR3, the DNA is TGTGCCAGCAGTGTCGGGGGACAGGAGTACTACGAGCAGTACTTC.

The chain joins TRBV28 to TRBJ1-2, with 11 bases that match TRBD1. The V and J ends lost 3 bases and 4 bases, in that order; junction bases with no gene match: 7. There are 16 residues in the CDR3. CDR1 is MDHEN, CDR2 SYDVKM, per germline. The CDR3 bases are TGTGCCAGCAGTTTTCGGACAGGGGGCCCCCCCTATGGCTACACCTTC. This codes for CASSFRTGGPPYGYTF.

V is TRBV5-4 and J is TRBJ2-7, with D perhaps matching TRBD1 (5 bases). The V gene's germline CDR1 is SGHNT and CDR2 YYREEE (reference sequence). The CDR3 covers 15 residues. V was clipped by 0 bases and J by 4 bases, with 14 bases between them. The DNA for the CDR3 is TGTGCCAGCAGCTTGGTTCTGGGGCCAATATACGAGCAGTACTTC. It codes for CASSLVLGPIYEQYF.

This chain uses TRBV11-2 with TRBJ1-1, with D possibly being TRBD1 (5 bases). Between the trimmed V and J ends, which lost 1 base and 4 bases, there was a span of 13 bases. The germline V gene has CDR1 SGHAT and CDR2 FQNNGV. This CDR3 contains 15 residues. CDR3 sequence (DNA): TGTGCCAGCAGCTTAGGCGTCGGGGGGGGCACTGAAGCTTTCTTT. Protein: CASSLGVGGGTEAFF.

This clone was seen only once. The chain is built from TRBV4-1 and TRBJ1-3, with D possibly TRBD1 on 5 matching bases. This CDR3 spans 20 amino acids. The germline V and J ends were trimmed by 2 bases and 0 bases, with 23 bases remaining between them. CDR1 and CDR2 (germline): MGHRA, YSYEKL. The chain's CDR3 is CASSQRGWQGFLSSGNTIYF. Written as DNA, the CDR3 is TGCGCCAGCAGCCAAAGAGGTTGGCAGGGTTTCCTCAGCTCTGGAAACACCATATATTTT.

The gene calls are TRBV11-2 and TRBJ2-3; 7 bases are a match to TRBD2. Germline-derived CDR1 and CDR2 are SGHAT and FQNNGV. The CDR3 is made up of 12 amino acids. V lost 6 bases to trimming and J lost 3 bases; unmatched junction nucleotides: 0. CDR3 in DNA: TGTGCCAGCAGGCGGGGGACAGATACGCAGTATTTT. Its protein is CASRRGTDTQYF.

The chain recombines TRBV7-2 with TRBJ2-1, with 13 bases that match TRBD2. Trimming took 6 bases from V and 6 from J; bases not matched to a gene: 8. Germline assignment: CDR1 SGHTA and CDR2 FQGNSA. The CDR3 covers 16 residues. The CDR3 nucleotides read TGTGCCAGCAGGGGGGGACTAGCGGGAAGGGTCAATGAGCAGTTCTTC. As protein: CASRGGLAGRVNEQFF. The full variable domain, its missing parts supplied by reference TRBV7-2 and TRBJ2-1, is GAGVSQSPSNKVTEKGKDVELRCDPISGHTALYWYRQSLGQGLEFLIYFQGNSAPDKSGLPSDRFSAERTGGSVSTLTIQRTQQEDSAVYLCASRGGLAGRVNEQFFGPGTRLTVL.

Points on this clone: This sequence may be a read error, since a much larger clone differs from it by one base. This chain uses TRBV28 with TRBJ2-7; 8 nucleotides agree with TRBD1. The junction had 4 bases not matched to a gene; V was cut back by 6 bases and J by 3 bases. This CDR3 has 13 amino acids. The germline V gene has CDR1 MDHEN and CDR2 SYDVKM. Here the CDR3 reads CASSRGQVYEQYF. The CDR3 coding sequence is TGTGCCAGCAGCCGGGGACAGGTCTACGAGCAGTACTTC.

This clone occurred a few times. This chain uses TRBV10-3 with TRBJ1-2; TRBD1 might be the D (6 bases). V dropped 7 bases and J dropped 3 bases, with 18 bases sitting between them. The CDR3 is 15 amino acids. Germline lookup yields CDR1 ENHRY and CDR2 SYGVKD. CDR3 in DNA: TGTGCCATCAACGAGAGGGGGGCCAGGGACTATGGCTACACCTTC. It yields the protein CAINERGARDYGYTF.

The chain couples TRBV29-1 to TRBJ1-3, with no clear D. Germline loops: CDR1 SQVTM, CDR2 ANQGSEA. V lost 5 bases, J lost 7 bases, and 15 bases lay in between. CDR3 length: 13 residues. The CDR3 coding sequence is TGCAGCGTTAAACCAGCCACGGGTAACACCATATATTTT. Protein product: CSVKPATGNTIYF.

This clone turned up a few times. The chain links TRBV11-2 to TRBJ1-1, with 8 bases matching TRBD1. Trimming took 5 bases from V and 6 from J; bases not matched to a gene: 5. Per germline, CDR1 SGHAT and CDR2 FQNNGV. This CDR3 is 13 amino acids long. The chain's CDR3 is CASSRTGLAEAFF. The CDR3 nucleotides are TGTGCCAGCAGCCGGACAGGGTTAGCTGAAGCTTTCTTT.

The rearrangement joins TRBV6-6 to TRBJ1-4; D is possibly TRBD1 (5 bases). V was pared by 0 bases and J by 3 bases, with 11 bases between. The germline gives CDR1 MNHNY, CDR2 SVGAGI (reference sequence). The CDR3 length is 16 residues. The CDR3: CASSYSERTPNEKLFF. In DNA, the CDR3 is TGTGCCAGCAGTTACTCAGAAAGGACACCTAATGAAAAACTGTTTTTT.

This clone has only a few counts. This rearrangement joins TRBV6-1 to TRBJ2-1; D is unclear. V lost 3 bases and J lost 5, with 2 bases in between. CDR1 is MNHNS, CDR2 SASEGT, per germline. There are 11 residues in the CDR3. The CDR3 DNA follows: TGTGCCAGCAGTGATGACAATGAGCAGTTCTTC. It yields the protein CASSDDNEQFF.

The chain has TRBV20-1 and TRBJ2-1; TRBD1 agrees at 7 bases. The CDR3 spans 11 residues. The V gene's germline CDR1 is DFQATT and CDR2 SNEGSKA (reference sequence). V lost 7 bases and J lost 11; bases outside the gene matches: 8. The CDR3 coding sequence is TGCAGTGGCACAGGGGCTAGCAAGCAGTTCTTC. Encoded protein: CSGTGASKQFF.

Note on this clone: A read error may be the cause here, since a much bigger clone is one base away. The V and J genes are TRBV27 and TRBJ2-7; the D is unclear. The CDR3 extends over 11 amino acids. Germline assignment: CDR1 MNHEY and CDR2 SMNVEV (reference sequence). V dropped 5 bases and J dropped 2 bases, with 4 bases sitting between them. This chain's CDR3 is CASSITYEQYF. Written as DNA, the CDR3 is TGTGCCAGCAGTATCACCTACGAGCAGTACTTC.

CDR3 in amino acids: CASSTGTGNYEQYF. As DNA, the CDR3 is TGTGCCAGCAGCACCGGGACAGGCAACTACGAGCAGTACTTC. The chain links TRBV7-9 to TRBJ2-7; 8 bases agree with TRBD1. From germline, CDR1 is SEHNR and CDR2 FQNEAQ (reference sequence). The CDR3 has 14 amino acids. The V and J ends lost 5 bases and 3 bases, in that order; junction bases with no gene match: 6.

CDR3 sequence (DNA): TGCAGTGCTGGCCCGCCTAGCGATGCGTTCTTC. Amino acids: CSAGPPSDAFF. This chain uses TRBV20-1 with TRBJ2-1; perhaps TRBD2 as D (6 bases). V was trimmed by 5 bases and J by 15 bases, leaving 17 bases between them. Germline V gene data show CDR1 as DFQATT and CDR2 as SNEGSKA (reference sequence). The CDR3 consists of 11 residues.

CDR3 DNA: TGTGCCAGCAGCTACGTAGAGACAGGGAGGTTCTACGAGCAGTACTTC. Protein: CASSYVETGRFYEQYF. The rearrangement uses TRBV11-3 and TRBJ2-7; possible D gene TRBD1, 7 bases. The germline V gene encodes CDR1 SGHNT and CDR2 YENEEA. The V end lost 4 bases, the J end lost 3 bases, and 19 bases lay between the germline ends. The CDR3 is 16 amino acids.

Concerning this clone itself: The junction and the germline gene differ at one end; a read error may be behind it. This sequence joins TRBV5-1 and TRBJ2-3; 8 bases are a match to TRBD1. The CDR3 totals 17 residues. Germline V lookup: CDR1 SGHRS, CDR2 YFSETQ. CDR3 in amino acids: CVSSLSGAGGYTDTQYF. Here the CDR3 DNA reads TGCGTCAGCAGCTTGTCCGGGGCAGGGGGCTACACAGATACGCAGTATTTT.